This T cell receptor beta chain was retrieved from a study of blood T cell repertoires in COVID-19. The overall study: Sites in the United States, Italy and Spain provided acute and convalescent COVID-19 samples. PBMCs, B-cell-depleted T cells, or T cells provided the cDNA or gDNA that made up the material.

The CDR3 covers 14 residues. The germline CDR1 and CDR2 sequences are SGHRS and YFSETQ. V lost 7 bases, J lost 0 bases, and 11 bases lay in between. As handled by the study authors: Reference gene primer amplification gave nucleated cell count estimates. The data were produced by immunoSEQ multiplex PCR, yet TCRdb's version contains in-frame clones alone and is incomplete. That table furnishes V, J and clone size, whereas the DNA furnished D and trimming. The sample yields more than 65,000 clones, roughly 80% seen once. The chain links TRBV5-1 to TRBJ2-4, with D hard to call. This TCR came from a woman over 75 with acute or convalescent COVID-19. The sample consisted of peripheral blood. The CDR3 reads CASPRPLAKNIQYF. The CDR3 DNA reads TGCGCCAGCCCTCGCCCACTAGCCAAAAACATTCAGTACTTC. The full variable domain, rest sourced from reference TRBV5-1 and TRBJ2-4, is KAGVTQTPRYLIKTRGQQVTLSCSPISGHRSVSWYQQTPGQGLQFLFEYFSETQRNKGNFPGRFSGRQFSNSRSEMNVSTLELGDSALYLCASPRPLAKNIQYFGAGTRLSVL.